These 18 T cell receptor beta chains came from one sample sequenced in a study of cytomegalovirus exposure and HLA in healthy donors. Clones were read by immunoSEQ multiplex PCR, and TCRdb kept only the in-frame ones, dropping some. The profile shows about 270,000 clones, 70% to 90% of them singletons. The source material was PBMCs. The source of these receptors is a woman under 30 in good health and CMV-seronegative.

The V and J genes are TRBV29-1 and TRBJ1-2; no reliable D call. The length of the CDR3 is 13 residues. Per the germline V gene, CDR1 is SQVTM and CDR2 is ANQGSEA. Trimming shortened V by 3 bases and J by 0 bases, and 8 bases separated the two germline ends. The CDR3: CSVEAVTNYGYTF. The CDR3 DNA reads as TGCAGCGTTGAGGCTGTGACTAACTATGGCTACACCTTC.

A few counts support this clone. The chain is built from TRBV5-1 and TRBJ2-7, with D maybe TRBD2 (7 bases). Trimming shortened V by 4 bases and J by 5 bases, and 13 bases separated the two germline ends. The CDR3 runs 13 residues. Per germline, CDR1 SGHRS and CDR2 YFSETQ. CDR3 protein: CASSPQGGNEQYF. CDR3 DNA: TGCGCCAGCAGCCCACAGGGAGGGAACGAGCAGTACTTC.

This rearrangement joins TRBV6-4 to TRBJ2-7; weak D call: TRBD2 (6 bases). This CDR3 contains 13 residues. The V gene lost 2 bases and the J gene lost 7 bases, with 12 bases spanning the gap. Germline V gives CDR1 MRHNA, CDR2 SNTAGT. CDR3 sequence (DNA): TGTGCCAGCAGTGACGGTGACCGGGGGGAGCAGTACTTC. This encodes CASSDGDRGEQYF.

This clone was seen repeatedly, ten times or more. The V call is TRBV9, the J call TRBJ1-1; 7 bases line up with TRBD1. The CDR3 length is 14 residues. In germline, CDR1 is SGDLS, CDR2 YYNGEE. The ends lost 3 bases at V and 6 bases at J; junction bases unmatched: 8. CDR3 nucleotides: TGTGCCAGCAGCGAAGCCGTGGGACAGCCTGAAGCTTTCTTT. Its translation is CASSEAVGQPEAFF.

The gene calls are TRBV7-9 and TRBJ1-5; 7 bases agree with TRBD1. Germline trimming cut 1 base from V and 4 bases from J; bases unmatched to any gene: 4. CDR1 is SEHNR, CDR2 FQNEAQ, per germline (reference sequence). CDR3 length equals 15 residues. CDR3 protein: CASSLGGTENQPQHF. Written as DNA, the CDR3 is TGTGCCAGCAGCTTAGGGGGGACAGAGAATCAGCCCCAGCATTTT.

This clone has just one count. The rearrangement joins TRBV29-1 to TRBJ1-2; 7 positions agree with TRBD1. The CDR3 extends over 15 amino acids. V shed 6 bases and J 8 bases; nucleotides not matched to a gene: 18. CDR1 is SQVTM and CDR2 is ANQGSEA in the germline V gene. As DNA, the CDR3 is TGCAGCGTAGGCACAGACAGGGCCAGGGTTGAGGGCTACACCTTC. Encoded protein: CSVGTDRARVEGYTF.

This chain joins TRBV7-8 and TRBJ1-4; 8 bases line up with TRBD1. This CDR3 spans 18 amino acids. Germline loops: CDR1 SGHVS, CDR2 FQNEAQ. V was clipped by 5 bases and J by 0 bases; unmatched bases: 11. Written as DNA, the CDR3 is TGTGCCAGCAGCCCGGACAGGGATCATCCCGCAACTAATGAAAAACTGTTTTTT. Amino acids: CASSPDRDHPATNEKLFF.

The chain joins TRBV29-1 to TRBJ1-5; perhaps TRBD1 as D (5 bases). Germline V gene data show CDR1 as SQVTM and CDR2 as ANQGSEA. This CDR3 comprises 14 residues. V dropped 5 bases and J dropped 1 base, with 12 bases sitting between them. CDR3 nucleotide sequence: TGCAGCGTTCGAACCGGGGGAAGCAATCAGCCCCAGCATTTT. This translates into CSVRTGGSNQPQHF.

J is TRBJ2-2 and V is TRBV2; 8 bases match TRBD1. Germline V gene lookup returns CDR1 SNHLY and CDR2 FYNNEI. The CDR3 covers 15 residues. The V segment lost 4 bases and the J segment 8 bases; nucleotides outside the gene matches: 9. The chain's CDR3 is CASSVRRGQGGELFF. The CDR3, as DNA: TGTGCCAGCAGTGTGCGCAGGGGGCAGGGTGGGGAGCTGTTTTTT.

The rearrangement uses TRBV5-1 and TRBJ2-7; 10 nucleotides match TRBD1. Germline V gives CDR1 SGHRS, CDR2 YFSETQ. This CDR3 contains 15 residues. Trimming removed 5 bases from V and 3 bases from J; junction bases left unmatched: 8. The CDR3 bases are TGCGCCAGCAGACCGAGACAGGGGGCCCACTACGAGCAGTACTTC. Protein sequence: CASRPRQGAHYEQYF. The full variable domain, its missing parts supplied by reference TRBV5-1 and TRBJ2-7, is KAGVTQTPRYLIKTRGQQVTLSCSPISGHRSVSWYQQTPGQGLQFLFEYFSETQRNKGNFPGRFSGRQFSNSRSEMNVSTLELGDSALYLCASRPRQGAHYEQYFGPGTRLTVT.

V is TRBV27 and J is TRBJ2-5; 8 positions agree with TRBD2. The V gene end was trimmed by 7 bases and the J gene end by 10 bases; junction bases not matched to a gene: 5. Germline-derived CDR1 and CDR2 are MNHEY and SMNVEV (reference sequence). There are 11 residues in the CDR3. CDR3 protein: CASIRGGDQYF. CDR3 DNA sequence: TGTGCCAGCATCCGGGGGGGAGACCAGTACTTC.

The chain joins TRBV5-1 to TRBJ2-5; D not certain. V was trimmed by 0 bases and J by 0 bases, leaving 6 bases between them. The CDR3 has 14 amino acids. The germline V gene has CDR1 SGHRS and CDR2 YFSETQ. The CDR3 sequence is CASSLAMYQETQYF. The CDR3 bases are TGCGCCAGCAGCTTGGCTATGTACCAAGAGACCCAGTACTTC.

The V gene is TRBV11-2, the J gene TRBJ2-3, with 13 nucleotides matching TRBD2. The junction had 7 bases not matched to a gene; V was cut back by 5 bases and J by 8 bases. The CDR3 consists of 15 residues. Per germline, CDR1 SGHAT and CDR2 FQNNGV. The CDR3 protein is CASSETSGGYGTQYF. Written as DNA, the CDR3 is TGTGCCAGCAGCGAGACTAGCGGGGGGTATGGTACGCAGTATTTT.

CDR3 region: CASSMVVSTGNTIYF. CDR3 coding DNA: TGTGCCAGTAGTATGGTGGTTAGCACTGGAAACACCATATATTTT. This chain uses TRBV19 with TRBJ1-3, with D unclear. The germline CDR1 and CDR2 sequences are LNHDA and SQIVND (reference sequence). V was pared by 3 bases and J by 2 bases, with 11 bases between. CDR3 length: 15 amino acids. The variable domain in full, completed from reference TRBV19 and TRBJ1-3, reads DGGITQSPKYLFRKEGQNVTLSCEQNLNHDAMYWYRQDPGQGLRLIYYSQIVNDFQKGDIAEGYSVSREKKESFPLTVTSAQKNPTAFYLCASSMVVSTGNTIYFGEGSWLTVV.

The J gene is TRBJ2-7, the V gene TRBV5-4; TRBD2 is a possible D gene (6 bases). Between the trimmed V and J ends, which lost 2 bases and 0 bases, there was a span of 12 bases. CDR1 and CDR2 (germline): SGHNT, YYREEE (reference sequence). The CDR3 runs to 15 residues. The CDR3 loop is CASSFSTGSSYEQYF. The CDR3 DNA follows: TGTGCCAGCAGCTTTTCCACCGGGAGCTCCTACGAGCAGTACTTC.

The count of this clone is one. This chain uses TRBV11-3 with TRBJ2-5; 10 bases match TRBD2. V shed 4 bases and J 5 bases; nucleotides not matched to a gene: 13. This CDR3 is built from 17 residues. Germline V gene data show CDR1 as SGHNT and CDR2 as YENEEA. CDR3 nucleotide sequence: TGTGCCAGCAGCTCGAGACCCAGCGGGAGGGCCCGGGAGACCCAGTACTTC. Encoded protein: CASSSRPSGRARETQYF. Using reference TRBV11-3 and TRBJ2-5 for the parts outside the CDR3, the full variable domain is EAGVVQSPRYKIIEKKQPVAFWCNPISGHNTLYWYLQNLGQGPELLIRYENEEAVDDSQLPKDRFSAERLKGVDSTLKIQPAELGDSAVYLCASSSRPSGRARETQYFGPGTRLLVL.

The chain is built from TRBV20-1 and TRBJ2-1; weak D call: TRBD2 (6 bases). The germline V and J ends were trimmed by 6 bases and 8 bases, with 11 bases remaining between them. Germline V gives CDR1 DFQATT, CDR2 SNEGSKA (reference sequence). CDR3 length: 11 residues. The CDR3 loop reads CSAGDSYEQFF. CDR3 DNA sequence: TGCAGTGCGGGGGACTCCTATGAGCAGTTCTTC.

The chain has TRBV7-8 and TRBJ2-7; possibly TRBD2 for D (6 bases). Trimming cost V 10 bases and J 0 bases, with 13 bases left between them. The CDR3 length is 13 residues. The germline V gene encodes CDR1 SGHVS and CDR2 FQNEAQ. The CDR3 loop reads CANSGPDSYEQYF. The CDR3 DNA follows: TGTGCCAATAGCGGCCCTGACTCCTACGAGCAGTACTTC.